This T cell receptor (beta chain) appears in the sequencing data of a study of T cells after yellow fever vaccination. Each CDR3 protein is one row after TCRdb ran MiXCR on the 5' RACE reads. The data hold some 560,000 distinct CDR3 sequences, with about a sixth observed a single time. V was trimmed by 5 bases and J by 0 bases, leaving 8 bases between them. The CDR3 extends over 14 amino acids. Germline V gene data show CDR1 as SGHAT and CDR2 as FQNNGV. The TCR sequence derives from a man between 18 and 29 years old who received the YFV17D yellow fever vaccine. The specimen comprised PBMCs, sampled less than 6 days after the first yellow fever vaccination. The chain couples TRBV11-2 to TRBJ2-1; D remains unclear. The CDR3 spells CASSLENSYNEQFF. CDR3 in DNA: TGTGCCAGCAGCCTGGAGAACTCCTACAATGAGCAGTTCTTC.